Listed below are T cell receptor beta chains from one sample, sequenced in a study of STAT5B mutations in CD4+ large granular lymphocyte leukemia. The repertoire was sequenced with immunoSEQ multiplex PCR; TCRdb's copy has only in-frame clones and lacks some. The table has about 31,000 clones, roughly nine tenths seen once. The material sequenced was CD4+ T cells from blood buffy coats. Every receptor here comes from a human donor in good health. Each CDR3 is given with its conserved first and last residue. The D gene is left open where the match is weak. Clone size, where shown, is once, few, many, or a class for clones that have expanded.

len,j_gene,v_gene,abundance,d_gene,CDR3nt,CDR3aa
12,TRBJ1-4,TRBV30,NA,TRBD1,TGTGCCGGAGACAGGGGGAATGAAAAACTGTTTTTT,CAGDRGNEKLFF
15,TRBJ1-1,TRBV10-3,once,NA,TGTGCCATCAGTGAGTCCTTAGGGGGAACGGGTGAAGCTTTCTTT,CAISESLGGTGEAFF
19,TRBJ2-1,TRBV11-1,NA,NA,TGTGCCAGCAGCACAAAGGGGGGGTCGGGGCCACTAGCCGGGAATGAGCAGTTCTTC,CASSTKGGSGPLAGNEQFF
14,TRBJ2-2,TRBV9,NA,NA,TGTGCCAGCAGCGTAAGTTCGAACACCGGGGAGCTGTTTTTT,CASSVSSNTGELFF
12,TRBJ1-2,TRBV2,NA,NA,TGTGCCAGCAGGGGGGACGTCTATGGCTACACCTTC,CASRGDVYGYTF
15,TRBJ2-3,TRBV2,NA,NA,TGTGCCAGCAGTCCCATTGGGTTTCCCTTAGATACGCAGTATTTT,CASSPIGFPLDTQYF
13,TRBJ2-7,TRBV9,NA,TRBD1,TGTGCCAGCAGCGGGGGACAGGGTGACGAGCAGTACTTC,CASSGGQGDEQYF
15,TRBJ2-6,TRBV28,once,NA,TGTGCCAGCAGTTCGACTGGCTCTGGGGCCAACGTCCTGACTTTC,CASSSTGSGANVLTF
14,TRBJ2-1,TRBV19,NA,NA,TGTGCCAGTAAAAGTGCCCCGGCGGGCAATGAGCAGTTCTTC,CASKSAPAGNEQFF
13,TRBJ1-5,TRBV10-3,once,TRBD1,TGTGCCATCAGTACAGGGGGCAATCAGCCCCAGCATTTT,CAISTGGNQPQHF
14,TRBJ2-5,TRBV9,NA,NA,TGTGCCAGCAGCCCGGGGACTCCACAAGAGACCCAGTACTTC,CASSPGTPQETQYF
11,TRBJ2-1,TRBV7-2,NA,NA,TGTGCCAGCAGCTTAGTCAATGAGCAGTTCTTC,CASSLVNEQFF
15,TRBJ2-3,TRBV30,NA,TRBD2,TGTGCCTGGAGGGGGACTAGCGCGGGCACAGATACGCAGTATTTT,CAWRGTSAGTDTQYF
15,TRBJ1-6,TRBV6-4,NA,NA,TGTGCCAGCAGCTTAACATGGGGACGAAATTCACCCCTCCACTTT,CASSLTWGRNSPLHF
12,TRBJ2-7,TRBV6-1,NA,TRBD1,TGTGCCAACGAGGGACAGGGCTACGAGCAGTACTTC,CANEGQGYEQYF
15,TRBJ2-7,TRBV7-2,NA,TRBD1,TGTGCCAGCAGCTTAGACGGACAGGGGACCTACGAGCAGTACTTC,CASSLDGQGTYEQYF
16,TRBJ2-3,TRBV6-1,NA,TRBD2,TGTGCCAGCAGTGATGTAAGCGGGAGGGCTTCAGATACGCAGTATTTT,CASSDVSGRASDTQYF
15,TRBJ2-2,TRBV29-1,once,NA,TGCAGCGTCAAACGTGGCAGCACGAACACCGGGGAGCTGTTTTTT,CSVKRGSTNTGELFF
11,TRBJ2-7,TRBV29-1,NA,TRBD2,TGCAGCGTACGGCTAGCGGAGGAGCAGTACTTC,CSVRLAEEQYF
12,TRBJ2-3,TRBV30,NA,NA,TGTGCCTGGAGTGTAAGCCCAGATACGCAGTATTTT,CAWSVSPDTQYF
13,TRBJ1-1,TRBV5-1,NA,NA,TGCGCCAGCAGCTATGCCGGTAGGCCTGAAGCTTTCTTT,CASSYAGRPEAFF
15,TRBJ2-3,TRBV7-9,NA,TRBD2,TGTGCCATCTCCCATAGCGGGACCCAGACAGATACGCAGTATTTT,CAISHSGTQTDTQYF
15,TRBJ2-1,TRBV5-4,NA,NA,TGTGCCAGCAGCTTGGAGTGGCAAGCGGAAAATGAGCAGTTCTTC,CASSLEWQAENEQFF
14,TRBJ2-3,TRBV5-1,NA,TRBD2,TGCGCCAGCAGCTTGGCCATAGCGGGGGATACGCAGTATTTT,CASSLAIAGDTQYF
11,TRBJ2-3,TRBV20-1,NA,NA,TGCAGTGCCCGGGATGGATATACGCAGTATTTT,CSARDGYTQYF
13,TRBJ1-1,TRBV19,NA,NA,TGTGCCAGTAGTCCTACTACTAACACTGAAGCTTTCTTT,CASSPTTNTEAFF
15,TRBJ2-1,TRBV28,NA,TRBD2,TGTGCCAGCAGTTTCGGGGGGGCCTACAACAATGAGCAGTTCTTC,CASSFGGAYNNEQFF
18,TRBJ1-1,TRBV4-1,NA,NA,TGCGCCAGCAGCCAAGATCCCACCTCGTGGCAGGTGAACACTGAAGCTTTCTTT,CASSQDPTSWQVNTEAFF
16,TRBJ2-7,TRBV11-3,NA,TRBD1,TGTGCCAGCAGCCCCACCGGGGGACAGGGCTCCTACGAGCAGTACTTC,CASSPTGGQGSYEQYF
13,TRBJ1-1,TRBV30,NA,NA,TGTGCCTGGAGTTTGACCCTAAGGACTGAAGCTTTCTTT,CAWSLTLRTEAFF
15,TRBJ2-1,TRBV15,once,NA,TGTGCCACCAGCAGAGGCCCACAAACGGAAAATGAGCAGTTCTTC,CATSRGPQTENEQFF
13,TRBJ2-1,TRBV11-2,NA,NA,TGTGCCAGCAGCTTAGGGACGGCTAATGAGCAGTTCTTC,CASSLGTANEQFF
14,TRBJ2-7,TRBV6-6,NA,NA,TGTGCCAGCAGTCGTCAGGGGTCAGGCTACGAGCAGTACTTC,CASSRQGSGYEQYF
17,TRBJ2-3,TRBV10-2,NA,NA,TGCGCCAGCAGTGAGTTCCGGGGGCAGCGTCGCACAGATACGCAGTATTTT,CASSEFRGQRRTDTQYF
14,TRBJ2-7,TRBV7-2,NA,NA,TGTGCCAGCAGCCCAGACAGTAAGCGGTCCGAGCAGTACTTC,CASSPDSKRSEQYF
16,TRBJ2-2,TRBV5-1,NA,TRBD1,TGCGCCAGCAGCTTGGGACAGGGGACCTACACCGGGGAGCTGTTTTTT,CASSLGQGTYTGELFF
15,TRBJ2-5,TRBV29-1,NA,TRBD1,TGCAGCGTTGAAACACCGGAGACAGGGCAAGAGACCCAGTACTTC,CSVETPETGQETQYF
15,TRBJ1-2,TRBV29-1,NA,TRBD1,TGCAGCGTTGAGGTAGTTGGAGGGGGCGCTGGGGGCTACACCTTC,CSVEVVGGGAGGYTF
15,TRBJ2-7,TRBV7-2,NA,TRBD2,TGTGCCAGCAGCACGGGACTAGCGGGCCACTACGAGCAGTACTTC,CASSTGLAGHYEQYF
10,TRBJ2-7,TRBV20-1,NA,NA,TGCAGTGCCGGGGACTACGAGCAGTACTTC,CSAGDYEQYF
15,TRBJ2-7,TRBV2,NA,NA,TGTGCCAGCAGTGAACTGGTAGCCACGGCGGGGGAGCAGTACTTC,CASSELVATAGEQYF
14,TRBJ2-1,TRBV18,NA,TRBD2,TGTGCCAGCTTTTTGAGCGGGGGTTACAATGAGCAGTTCTTC,CASFLSGGYNEQFF
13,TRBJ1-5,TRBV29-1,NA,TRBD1,TGCAGCGTCCTGGACAGGACAAATCAGCCCCAGCATTTT,CSVLDRTNQPQHF